Listed below are T cell receptor beta chains from one sample, sequenced in a study of shared clonotypes between healthy human individuals. Sequencing used immunoSEQ multiplex PCR; TCRdb keeps in-frame clones, though not all of them. The sample includes more than 2 million clones, over 85% of them seen just once. The sequenced sample consisted of naive CD8+ T cells sorted from blood. Receptor source: a man between 18 and 29 years old in good health. Both conserved end residues are part of each CDR3. A D gene is named only where the DNA matches it firmly. Only some rows state a clone size, as once, few, many or a class for expanded clones.

J	V	size	D	CDR3	DNA
TRBJ1-5	TRBV5-1	once	TRBD1	CASSLRQGDQPQHF	TGCGCCAGCAGCTTACGACAGGGGGATCAGCCCCAGCATTTT
TRBJ1-4	TRBV7-9	-	TRBD1	CASSIRDRGPEKLFF	TGTGCCAGCAGCATCCGGGACAGGGGGCCCGAAAAACTGTTTTTT
TRBJ2-5	TRBV29-1	once	TRBD2	CSVQGWTSGIAEETQYF	TGCAGCGTCCAGGGGTGGACTAGCGGGATAGCTGAAGAGACCCAGTACTTC
TRBJ2-5	TRBV6-5	-	-	CASSLRFRGLGETQYF	TGTGCCAGCAGTTTACGTTTTCGTGGGCTGGGGGAGACCCAGTACTTC
TRBJ1-2	TRBV27	-	TRBD1	CASSTKDRGSGNYGYTF	TGTGCCAGCAGTACCAAGGACAGGGGCTCGGGGAACTATGGCTACACCTTC
TRBJ2-5	TRBV2	-	TRBD2	CASSMHRLAGKETQYF	TGTGCCAGCAGTATGCACAGACTAGCGGGGAAAGAGACCCAGTACTTC
TRBJ1-6	TRBV25-1	-	TRBD1	CASSAQTGAHSPLHF	TGTGCCAGCAGTGCCCAGACAGGGGCTCATTCACCCCTCCACTTT
TRBJ2-7	TRBV5-5	-	-	CASSLGAAFEQYF	TGTGCCAGCAGCTTGGGGGCAGCTTTTGAGCAGTACTTC
TRBJ2-7	TRBV4-3	-	-	CASSQEASESYEQYF	TGCGCCAGCAGCCAAGAAGCTAGCGAAAGCTACGAGCAGTACTTC
TRBJ1-2	TRBV6-1	-	-	CASSEVSSRVDGYTF	TGTGCCAGCAGTGAGGTCTCGTCCAGGGTGGATGGCTACACCTTC
TRBJ2-2	TRBV7-3	-	-	CASSLWTSSGELFF	TGTGCCAGCAGCTTATGGACTTCATCCGGGGAGCTGTTTTTT
TRBJ1-1	TRBV6-6	few	-	CASSYASTVNTEAFF	TGTGCCAGCAGTTACGCCTCGACAGTGAACACTGAAGCTTTCTTT
TRBJ1-4	TRBV13	-	-	CASSLGSNEKLFF	TGTGCCAGCAGCTTAGGATCTAACGAAAAACTGTTTTTT
TRBJ2-7	TRBV6-5	-	-	CASSSQGKQQYF	TGTGCCAGCAGTTCCCAGGGAAAGCAGCAGTACTTC
TRBJ1-1	TRBV7-9	-	-	CASSLMGVRMNTEAFF	TGTGCCAGCAGCTTAATGGGGGTAAGGATGAACACTGAAGCTTTCTTT
TRBJ1-5	TRBV4-1	-	-	CASSQELVRSNQPQHF	TGCGCCAGCAGCCAAGAATTGGTCAGAAGCAATCAGCCCCAGCATTTT
TRBJ2-7	TRBV2	-	-	CASSVAAIYEQYF	TGTGCCAGCAGTGTGGCCGCCATCTACGAGCAGTACTTC
TRBJ2-7	TRBV5-6	-	TRBD1	CASSFGTGGAEQYF	TGTGCCAGCAGCTTTGGGACAGGGGGCGCCGAGCAGTACTTC
TRBJ2-1	TRBV30	-	TRBD2	CAWRGDSYNEQFF	TGTGCCTGGCGGGGGGACTCCTACAATGAGCAGTTCTTC
TRBJ2-7	TRBV5-6	-	TRBD2	CASSLPSGGTYEQYF	TGTGCCAGCAGCTTGCCTAGCGGGGGTACCTACGAGCAGTACTTC
TRBJ2-7	TRBV4-1	-	-	CASSQGSGYEQYF	TGCGCCAGCAGCCAAGGGTCCGGCTACGAGCAGTACTTC
TRBJ2-7	TRBV30	-	-	CAWSVDDYEQYF	TGTGCCTGGAGTGTAGATGACTACGAGCAGTACTTC
TRBJ2-1	TRBV28	-	TRBD1	CASSFESRDRGMKSTYNEQFF	TGTGCCAGCAGTTTTGAATCTCGTGACAGGGGGATGAAATCTACCTACAATGAGCAGTTCTTC
TRBJ2-1	TRBV6-5	-	-	CASSNGHIYNEQFF	TGTGCCAGCAGTAATGGCCATATCTACAATGAGCAGTTCTTC